One and the same sample provided the 10 T cell receptor beta chains below, sequenced in a study of OX40 agonist ivuxolimab in advanced cancers. Assay: immunoSEQ multiplex PCR; the TCRdb copy retains only in-frame clones and omits some. The data hold 7,000 or so clones, with 74% observed a single time. Sequencing used CD4+ or CD8+ T cells sorted from blood, obtained in a trial of the OX40 agonist ivuxolimab. The receptors originated from an adult with an advanced solid tumor such as melanoma, head and neck, liver or kidney cancer.

On this clone itself: An end of the junction does not agree with germline; a read error may underlie this. V gene TRBV29-1 combines with J gene TRBJ1-4, with a weak D call TRBD1 (5 bases). The CDR3 is made up of 11 amino acids. The germline V gene encodes CDR1 SQVTM and CDR2 ANQGSEA. The chain's CDR3 is CSPPSGGKTVF. The CDR3 DNA follows: TGCAGCCCGCCGTCGGGGGGAAAAACTGTTTTT. The full variable domain, completed using reference TRBV29-1 and TRBJ1-4, is SAVISQKPSRDICQRGTSLTIQCQVDSQVTMMFWYRQQPGQSLTLIATANQGSEATYESGFVIDKFPISRPNLTFSTLTVSNMSPEDSSIYLCSPPSGGKTVFGSGTQLSVL.

The rearrangement links TRBV4-1 to TRBJ1-2; TRBD1 matches at 9 bases. The CDR3 contains 15 residues. Germline-derived CDR1 and CDR2 are MGHRA and YSYEKL. V lost 1 base, J lost 7 bases, and 7 bases stayed unmatched. The CDR3 nucleotides read TGCGCCAGCAGCCAAGGACAGGGGGGGATATTTGGCTACACCTTC. It codes for CASSQGQGGIFGYTF.

The rearrangement uses TRBV7-2 and TRBJ2-1, with unresolved D. The V gene's germline CDR1 is SGHTA and CDR2 FQGNSA. The ends were cut back, 1 base at V and 4 bases at J, with 11 bases in the middle. The CDR3 length is 15 residues. This CDR3 is CASSLGPTTYNEQFF. CDR3 in DNA: TGTGCCAGCAGCTTAGGCCCGACCACTTACAATGAGCAGTTCTTC. The complete variable domain, with remaining parts taken from reference TRBV7-2 and TRBJ2-1, reads GAGVSQSPSNKVTEKGKDVELRCDPISGHTALYWYRQSLGQGLEFLIYFQGNSAPDKSGLPSDRFSAERTGGSVSTLTIQRTQQEDSAVYLCASSLGPTTYNEQFFGPGTRLTVL.

The chain recombines TRBV2 with TRBJ2-7, with TRBD1 as a possible D gene (6 bases). V shed 6 bases and J shed 4 bases, with 13 bases lying between them. The CDR3 is 13 amino acids. The germline V gene encodes CDR1 SNHLY and CDR2 FYNNEI. For the CDR3, the DNA is TGTGCCAGCAGGATACAAACAGGGTACGAGCAGTACTTC. It codes for CASRIQTGYEQYF.

By proportion, this clone is medium-sized. The chain has TRBV5-7 and TRBJ2-5, with D uncertain. TRBV5-7 qualifies as an ORF whose function is uncertain. Between the trimmed V and J ends, which lost 2 bases and 5 bases, there was a span of 10 bases. CDR3 length equals 13 residues. The CDR3 here is CASSLLVWETQYF. The CDR3 DNA is TGTGCCAGCAGCTTACTTGTCTGGGAGACCCAGTACTTC.

The chain employs TRBV4-1 and TRBJ1-2, with D unresolved. There are 14 residues in the CDR3. V was pared by 0 bases and J by 8 bases, with 13 bases between. Per germline, CDR1 MGHRA and CDR2 YSYEKL. The CDR3 loop reads CASSQDRSLTGYTF. The CDR3, as DNA: TGCGCCAGCAGCCAAGATAGATCCCTAACGGGCTACACCTTC.

The chain recombines TRBV6-5 with TRBJ2-7; TRBD1 agrees at 8 bases. This CDR3 comprises 14 residues. Looked up from germline, CDR1 is MNHEY and CDR2 is SVGAGI. Unmatched junction bases numbered 4, after V lost 3 bases and J lost 3 bases. The CDR3 region is CASSYFGTGYEQYF. CDR3 nucleotides: TGTGCCAGCAGTTATTTTGGGACAGGCTACGAGCAGTACTTC.

This rearrangement joins TRBV14 to TRBJ2-5; 11 positions match TRBD1. Trimming removed 0 bases from V and 5 bases from J; junction bases left unmatched: 5. The CDR3 is 16 amino acids. Looked up from germline, CDR1 is SGHDN and CDR2 is FVKESK. The CDR3 sequence is CASSQEWDRGSETQYF. The CDR3 bases are TGTGCCAGCAGCCAAGAGTGGGACAGGGGGTCGGAGACCCAGTACTTC.

This clone qualifies as medium-sized. The J gene is TRBJ2-7, the V gene TRBV4-1; D is undetermined. V lost 1 base, J lost 0 bases, and 13 bases lay in between. The CDR3 spans 16 residues. Germline lookup yields CDR1 MGHRA and CDR2 YSYEKL. The CDR3 nucleotides read TGCGCCAGCAGCCAAGTATCCAGCGCAAGCTCCTACGAGCAGTACTTC. Amino acid sequence: CASSQVSSASSYEQYF.

This chain links TRBV6-6 with TRBJ1-1; perhaps TRBD1 as D (5 bases). V lost 0 bases, J lost 1 base, and 9 bases lay in between. The CDR3 spans 15 residues. Per germline, CDR1 MNHNY and CDR2 SVGAGI (reference sequence). The CDR3 sequence is CASSYSWGPNTEAFF. The DNA for the CDR3 is TGTGCCAGCAGTTACTCATGGGGACCGAACACTGAAGCTTTCTTT.